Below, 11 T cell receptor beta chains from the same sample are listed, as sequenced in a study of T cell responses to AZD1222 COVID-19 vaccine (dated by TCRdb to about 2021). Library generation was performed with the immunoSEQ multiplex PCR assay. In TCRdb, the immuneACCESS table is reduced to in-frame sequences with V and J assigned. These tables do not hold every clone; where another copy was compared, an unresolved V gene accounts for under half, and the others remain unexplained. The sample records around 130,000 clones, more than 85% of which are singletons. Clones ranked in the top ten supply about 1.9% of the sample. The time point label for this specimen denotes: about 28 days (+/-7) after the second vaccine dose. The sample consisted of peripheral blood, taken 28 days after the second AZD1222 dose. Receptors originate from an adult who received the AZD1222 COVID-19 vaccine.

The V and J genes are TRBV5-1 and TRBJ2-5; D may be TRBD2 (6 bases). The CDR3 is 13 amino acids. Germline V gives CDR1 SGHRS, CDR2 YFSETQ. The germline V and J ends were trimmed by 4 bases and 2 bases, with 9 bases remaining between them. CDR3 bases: TGCGCCAGCAGCGGAGGGAGTCAAGAGACCCAGTACTTC. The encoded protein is CASSGGSQETQYF.

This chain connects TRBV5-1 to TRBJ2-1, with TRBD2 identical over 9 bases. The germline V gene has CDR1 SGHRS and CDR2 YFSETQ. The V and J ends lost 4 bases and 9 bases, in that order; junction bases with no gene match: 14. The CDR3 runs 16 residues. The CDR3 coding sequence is TGCGCCAGCAGCACCCGGCTGGGCGGGGGGGCCGCTGAGCAGTTCTTC. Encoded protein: CASSTRLGGGAAEQFF.

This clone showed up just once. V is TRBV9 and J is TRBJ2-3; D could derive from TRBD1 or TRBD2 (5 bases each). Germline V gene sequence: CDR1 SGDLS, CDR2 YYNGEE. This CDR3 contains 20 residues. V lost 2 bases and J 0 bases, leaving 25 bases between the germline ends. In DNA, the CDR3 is TGTGCCAGCAGCGTCACACCCGGGACGTTCGAGAGGTTCAGCACAGATACGCAGTATTTT. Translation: CASSVTPGTFERFSTDTQYF.

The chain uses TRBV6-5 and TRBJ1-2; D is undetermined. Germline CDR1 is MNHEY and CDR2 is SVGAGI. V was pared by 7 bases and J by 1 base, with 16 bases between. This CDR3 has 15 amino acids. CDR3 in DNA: TGTGCCAGCACCCCCGGCAGGAGTGGTAACTATGGCTACACCTTC. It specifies CASTPGRSGNYGYTF.

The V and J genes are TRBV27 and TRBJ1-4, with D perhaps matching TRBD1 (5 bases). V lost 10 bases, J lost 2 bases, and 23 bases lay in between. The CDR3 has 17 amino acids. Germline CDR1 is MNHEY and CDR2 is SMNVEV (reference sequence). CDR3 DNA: TGTGCCACCCACCCCACCGGGAGAGGGGCTACTAATGAAAAACTGTTTTTT. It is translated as CATHPTGRGATNEKLFF. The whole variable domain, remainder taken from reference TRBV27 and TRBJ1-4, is EAQVTQNPRYLITVTGKKLTVTCSQNMNHEYMSWYRQDPGLGLRQIYYSMNVEVTDKGDVPEGYKVSRKEKRNFPLILESPSPNQTSLYFCATHPTGRGATNEKLFFGSGTQLSVL.

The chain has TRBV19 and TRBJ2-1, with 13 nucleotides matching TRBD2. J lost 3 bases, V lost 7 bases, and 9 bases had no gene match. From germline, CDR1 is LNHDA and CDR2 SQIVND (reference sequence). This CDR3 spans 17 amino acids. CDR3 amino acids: CASTATSGRAGYNEQFF. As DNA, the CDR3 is TGTGCCAGTACCGCAACTAGCGGGAGGGCCGGCTACAATGAGCAGTTCTTC.

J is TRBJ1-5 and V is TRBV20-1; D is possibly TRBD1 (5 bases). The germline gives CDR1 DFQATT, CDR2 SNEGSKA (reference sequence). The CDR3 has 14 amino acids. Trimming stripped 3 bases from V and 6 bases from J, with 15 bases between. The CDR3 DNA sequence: TGCAGTGCTAGTTCCGCGGGGGAAGGTCAGCCCCAGCATTTT. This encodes CSASSAGEGQPQHF.

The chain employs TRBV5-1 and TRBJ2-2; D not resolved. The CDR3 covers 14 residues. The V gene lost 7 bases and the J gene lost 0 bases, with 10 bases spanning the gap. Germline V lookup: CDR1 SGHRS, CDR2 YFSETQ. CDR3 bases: TGCGCCAGCCACCAATTAGCGAACACCGGGGAGCTGTTTTTT. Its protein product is CASHQLANTGELFF.

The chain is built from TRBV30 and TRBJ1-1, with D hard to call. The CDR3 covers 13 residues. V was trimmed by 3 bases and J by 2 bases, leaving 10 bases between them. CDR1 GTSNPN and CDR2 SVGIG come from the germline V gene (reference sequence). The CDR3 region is CAWRSSANTEAFF. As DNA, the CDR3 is TGTGCCTGGAGGTCGTCAGCAAACACTGAAGCTTTCTTT.

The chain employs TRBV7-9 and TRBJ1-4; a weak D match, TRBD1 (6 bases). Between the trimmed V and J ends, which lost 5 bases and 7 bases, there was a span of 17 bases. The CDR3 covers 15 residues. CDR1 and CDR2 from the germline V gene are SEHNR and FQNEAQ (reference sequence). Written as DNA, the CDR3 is TGTGCCAGCAGCCCAGACAGGATCGAAGGTGAAAAACTGTTTTTT. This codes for CASSPDRIEGEKLFF. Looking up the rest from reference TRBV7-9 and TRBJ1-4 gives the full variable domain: DTGVSQNPRHKITKRGQNVTFRCDPISEHNRLYWYRQTLGQGPEFLTYFQNEAQLEKSRLLSDRFSAERPKGSFSTLEIQRTEQGDSAMYLCASSPDRIEGEKLFFGSGTQLSVL.

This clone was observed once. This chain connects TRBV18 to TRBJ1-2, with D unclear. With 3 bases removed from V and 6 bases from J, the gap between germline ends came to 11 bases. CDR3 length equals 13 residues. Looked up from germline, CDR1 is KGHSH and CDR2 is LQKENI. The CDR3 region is CASSPVGGNGYTF. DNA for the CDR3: TGTGCCAGCTCACCGGTCGGCGGCAATGGCTACACCTTC.